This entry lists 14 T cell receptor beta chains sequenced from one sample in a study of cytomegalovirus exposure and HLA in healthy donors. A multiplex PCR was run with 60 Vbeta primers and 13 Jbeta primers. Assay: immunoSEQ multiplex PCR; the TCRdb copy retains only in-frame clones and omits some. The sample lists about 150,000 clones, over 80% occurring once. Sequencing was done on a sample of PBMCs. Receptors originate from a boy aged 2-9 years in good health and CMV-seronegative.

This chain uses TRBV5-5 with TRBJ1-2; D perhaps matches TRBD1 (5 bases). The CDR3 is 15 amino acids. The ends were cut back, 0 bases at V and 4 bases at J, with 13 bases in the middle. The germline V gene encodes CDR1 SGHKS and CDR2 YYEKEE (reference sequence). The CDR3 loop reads CASSLEPGRAYGYTF. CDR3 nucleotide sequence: TGTGCCAGCAGCTTGGAGCCAGGGAGGGCCTATGGCTACACCTTC.

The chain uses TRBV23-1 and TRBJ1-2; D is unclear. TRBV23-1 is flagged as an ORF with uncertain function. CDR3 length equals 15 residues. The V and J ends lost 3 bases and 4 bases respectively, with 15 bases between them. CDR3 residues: CASSHPFNPPYGYTF. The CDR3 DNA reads TGCGCCAGCAGTCACCCTTTTAATCCCCCCTATGGCTACACCTTC.

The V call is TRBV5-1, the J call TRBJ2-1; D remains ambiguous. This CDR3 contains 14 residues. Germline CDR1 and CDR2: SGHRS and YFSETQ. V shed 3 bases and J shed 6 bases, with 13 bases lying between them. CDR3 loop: CASSSRRGGNEQFF. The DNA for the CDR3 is TGCGCCAGCAGCTCTAGACGTGGCGGCAATGAGCAGTTCTTC.

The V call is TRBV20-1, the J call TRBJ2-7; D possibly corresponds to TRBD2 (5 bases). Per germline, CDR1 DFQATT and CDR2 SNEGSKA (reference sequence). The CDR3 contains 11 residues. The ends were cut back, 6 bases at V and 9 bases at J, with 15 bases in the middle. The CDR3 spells CSARGPTGQYV. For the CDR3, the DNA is TGCAGTGCCCGGGGTCCCACCGGGCAGTACGTC.

As DNA, the CDR3 is TGTGCCAGCAGCGGGACTAGCGGGACTGGCGAGCAGTACTTC. It specifies CASSGTSGTGEQYF. This chain uses TRBV9 with TRBJ2-7; 12 bases are a match to TRBD2. Germline lookup yields CDR1 SGDLS and CDR2 YYNGEE. The CDR3 extends over 14 amino acids. The ends lost 3 bases at V and 6 bases at J; junction bases unmatched: 4. Based on the CDR3 plus reference TRBV9 and TRBJ2-7, the full variable domain is DSGVTQTPKHLITATGQRVTLRCSPRSGDLSVYWYQQSLDQGLQFLIQYYNGEERAKGNILERFSAQQFPDLHSELNLSSLELGDSALYFCASSGTSGTGEQYFGPGTRLTVT.

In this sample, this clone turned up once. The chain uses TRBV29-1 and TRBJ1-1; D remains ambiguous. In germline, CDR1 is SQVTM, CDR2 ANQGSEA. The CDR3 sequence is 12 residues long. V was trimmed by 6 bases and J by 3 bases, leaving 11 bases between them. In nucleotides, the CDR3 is TGCAGCGTGAGGCGGTTCGACACTGAAGCTTTCTTT. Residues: CSVRRFDTEAFF. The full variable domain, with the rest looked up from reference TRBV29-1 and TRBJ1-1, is SAVISQKPSRDICQRGTSLTIQCQVDSQVTMMFWYRQQPGQSLTLIATANQGSEATYESGFVIDKFPISRPNLTFSTLTVSNMSPEDSSIYLCSVRRFDTEAFFGQGTRLTVV.

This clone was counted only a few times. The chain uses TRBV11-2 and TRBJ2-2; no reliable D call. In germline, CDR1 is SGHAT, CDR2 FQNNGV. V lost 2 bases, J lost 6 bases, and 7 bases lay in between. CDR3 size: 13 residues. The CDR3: CASSLYLSGELFF. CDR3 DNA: TGTGCCAGCAGCTTATATTTATCCGGGGAGCTGTTTTTT.

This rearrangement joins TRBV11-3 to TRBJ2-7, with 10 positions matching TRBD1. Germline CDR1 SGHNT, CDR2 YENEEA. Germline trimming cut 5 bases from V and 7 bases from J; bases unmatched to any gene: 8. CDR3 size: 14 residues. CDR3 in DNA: TGTGCCAGCAGCGAACCGGGACAGGGGCGGGAGCAGTACTTC. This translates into CASSEPGQGREQYF.

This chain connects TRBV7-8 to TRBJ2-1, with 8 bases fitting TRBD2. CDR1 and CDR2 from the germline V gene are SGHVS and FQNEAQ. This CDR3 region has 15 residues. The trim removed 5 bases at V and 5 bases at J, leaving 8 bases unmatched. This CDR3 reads CASSEPRGVHNEQFF. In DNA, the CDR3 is TGTGCCAGCAGCGAACCGCGGGGGGTCCACAATGAGCAGTTCTTC. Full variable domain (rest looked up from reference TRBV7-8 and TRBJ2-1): GAGVSQSPRYKVAKRGQDVALRCDPISGHVSLFWYQQALGQGPEFLTYFQNEAQLDKSGLPSDRFFAERPEGSVSTLKIQRTQQEDSAVYLCASSEPRGVHNEQFFGPGTRLTVL.

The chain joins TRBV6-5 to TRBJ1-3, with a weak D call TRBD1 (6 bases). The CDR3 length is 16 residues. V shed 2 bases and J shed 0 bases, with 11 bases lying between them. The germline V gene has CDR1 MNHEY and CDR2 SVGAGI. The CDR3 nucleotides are TGTGCCAGCAGTTACGGGACACCCTCCTCTGGAAACACCATATATTTT. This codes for CASSYGTPSSGNTIYF.

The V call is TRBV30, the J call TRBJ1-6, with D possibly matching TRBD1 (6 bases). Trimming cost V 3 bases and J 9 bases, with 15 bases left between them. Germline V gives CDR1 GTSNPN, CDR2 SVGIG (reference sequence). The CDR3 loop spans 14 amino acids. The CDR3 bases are TGTGCCTGGAGGGGTGGGGGGGCTACTTCACCCCTCCACTTT. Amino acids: CAWRGGGATSPLHF.

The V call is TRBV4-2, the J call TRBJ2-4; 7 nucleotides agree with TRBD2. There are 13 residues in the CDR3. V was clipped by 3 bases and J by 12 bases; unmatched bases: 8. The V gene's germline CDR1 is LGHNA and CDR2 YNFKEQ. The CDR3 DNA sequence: TGTGCCAGCAGCCAGGGGGGGGGAGTCGGTCAGTACTTC. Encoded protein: CASSQGGGVGQYF.

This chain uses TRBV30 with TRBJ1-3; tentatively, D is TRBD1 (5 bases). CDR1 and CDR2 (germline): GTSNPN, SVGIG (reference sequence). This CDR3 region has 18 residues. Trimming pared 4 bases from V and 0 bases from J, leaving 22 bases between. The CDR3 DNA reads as TGTGCCTGGAATGTACAGGTCCCCACAGGCCCCTCTGGAAACACCATATATTTT. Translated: CAWNVQVPTGPSGNTIYF.

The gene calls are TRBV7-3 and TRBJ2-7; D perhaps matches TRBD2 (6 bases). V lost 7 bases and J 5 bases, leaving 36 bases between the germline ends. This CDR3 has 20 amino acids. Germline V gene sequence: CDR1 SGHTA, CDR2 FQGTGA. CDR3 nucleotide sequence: TGTGCCAGCACTCCCACCCTAGCCGAAGAACTATCGGGAGTAGGTAACGAGCAGTACTTC. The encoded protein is CASTPTLAEELSGVGNEQYF.